This TCR beta chain is from a study of T cell repertoires in cytomegalovirus infection. The overall study: Selection of CMV epitopes for the study included recently identified HLA-C-restricted and well-studied HLA-B-restricted ones. In public TCR beta signatures, there were indications of both CMV infection and matching HLA type. Study-level results: Based on cumulative public TCR beta family frequency, carriers of CMV plus the relevant HLA were identified.

This CDR3 contains 13 residues. Per the germline V gene, CDR1 is SGHTA and CDR2 is FQGNSA. TCRdb used MiXCR to reprocess the reads, holding one entry per CDR3 protein. This sample has roughly 570,000 distinct CDR3 sequences; around 40% occur once, and the top ten carry over 45%. Comments on this clonotype: The antigen remains undetermined. One junction end disagrees with the germline gene, perhaps due to a read error.

The material sequenced was cultured PBMCs, taken from culture after CMV antigen stimulation. V usage is TRBV7-2 and J usage is TRBJ2-1; tentative D call: TRBD2 (5 bases). This TCR was sampled from a human donor in good health (CMV status not recorded). Some clones in this sample may be carry-over from other donors' samples. CDR3 protein: CASSFSPGKEQLF. CDR3 sequence (DNA): TGTGCCAGCAGCTTCAGCCCGGGAAAAGAGCAGTTGTTC.